This is a list of T cell receptor beta chains from one sample in a study of T cell repertoires in cytomegalovirus infection. TCRdb processed the reads anew with MiXCR; each CDR3 protein has one entry. The sample includes about 250,000 distinct CDR3 sequences, about 12% of them seen just once. The material sequenced was PBMCs. The receptors were sampled from a human donor in good health (CMV status not recorded). Some clones in this sample may be carry-over from other donors' samples. CDR3s leave out the opening cysteine and the closing phenylalanine or tryptophan. The order of the fields is V gene, J gene, CDR3 protein.

TRBV7-2	TRBJ1-3	ASSLGQGPSSGNTIY
TRBV2	TRBJ1-1	ASSEVGSEAF
TRBV29-1	TRBJ2-6	SVEAGGGANVLT
TRBV7-9	TRBJ2-3	ASSLAAVSTDTQY
TRBV29-1	TRBJ1-1	STRKGSFRMNTEAF
TRBV7-2	TRBJ2-5	ASSFQRGGLETQY
TRBV7-2	TRBJ2-5	ASSLGLFSETQY
TRBV6-2/TRBV6-3	TRBJ2-3	ATGSPGLAAPSTDTQY
TRBV4-1	TRBJ2-7	ASSQELRYEQY
TRBV7-2	TRBJ2-1	ASSWGANEQF
TRBV23-1	TRBJ2-3	ASRVEEGKGTDTQY
TRBV7-2	TRBJ2-1	ASSLVADSYNEQF
TRBV12-3/TRBV12-4	TRBJ1-2	ASSRVPGGYT
TRBV7-2	TRBJ1-1	ASSEAGTMNTEAF
TRBV6-2/TRBV6-3	TRBJ1-5	ASSGGGGNQPQH
TRBV28	TRBJ2-2	ASSLGGARTGELF
TRBV7-7	TRBJ2-7	ASSPGTGNYEQY
TRBV18	TRBJ1-4	ASSSRDRANEKLF
TRBV7-2	TRBJ2-2	ASSPEGGGAGGELF
TRBV20-1	TRBJ1-1	SASQGLQAF
TRBV5-1	TRBJ2-3	ASRVATGTDTQY
TRBV7-2	TRBJ2-7	ASSPRTVSSYEQY
TRBV15	TRBJ2-5	ATSRGAGGPETQY
TRBV29-1	TRBJ2-2	SVGLAAAGGELF
TRBV7-7	TRBJ2-5	ASSPGGQSSAETQY
TRBV7-2	TRBJ2-7	ASSPQGALYEQY
TRBV7-9	TRBJ1-2	ASSWGGGSYGYT
TRBV18	TRBJ2-7	ASSRTSGGDSYEQY
TRBV19	TRBJ2-7	ASSITKTYEQY
TRBV28	TRBJ1-5	AGTIRRDQPQH
TRBV19	TRBJ1-1	ASSSLGLTPEAF
TRBV6-1	TRBJ1-3	ASSGRPGNTIY
TRBV14	TRBJ2-7	ASSPTASYEQY
TRBV7-2	TRBJ2-1	ACSLGGGGYNEQF
TRBV2	TRBJ2-7	ALLTANYEQY
TRBV19	TRBJ2-7	ASRKTTGTGSYEQY
TRBV6-2/TRBV6-3	TRBJ2-3	ASSHRTSGDTDTQY
TRBV29-1	TRBJ2-2	TILRNTGELF
TRBV7-2	TRBJ1-5	ASSLVGTGDQPQH
TRBV7-9	TRBJ2-5	ASSVVQGQETQY
TRBV7-9	TRBJ2-1	ASSFDREGDEQF
TRBV28	TRBJ2-2	ASRQGRNTGELF
TRBV20-1	TRBJ2-3	SAGPSAGEGTDTQY
TRBV15	TRBJ1-3	ATSRDRGNTIY
TRBV7-9	TRBJ1-1	ASSLDTNTEAF
TRBV20-1	TRBJ2-3	SARGLSNTDTQY
TRBV10-3	TRBJ1-1	AITGNENTEAF
TRBV2	TRBJ2-7	ATGDSSYEQY
TRBV6-2/TRBV6-3	TRBJ1-1	AGRMNTEAF
TRBV7-2	TRBJ2-5	ASSLASGGAGETQY
TRBV10-2	TRBJ2-1	ASSDRTGSNEQF